Each of the 27 T cell receptor beta chains below was sequenced from the same sample in a study of blood T cell repertoires in COVID-19 (dated by TCRdb to 2018 to 2021). Libraries were built with the immunoSEQ multiplex PCR assay. Imported from immuneACCESS, the table was reduced by TCRdb to in-frame sequences with V and J called. These copies leave out some clones; in studies compared against another copy, an unresolved V gene accounts for under half, and the cause of the remainder is not known. Present in this sample are some 300,000 clones, approximately 88% of which were seen just once. The ten largest clones add up to roughly 6.9% of the sample. Specimen: peripheral blood. The receptors stem from a woman younger than 45 who had recovered from COVID-19.

The CDR3 DNA is TGTGCCAGTAGCCACTTAGACGAGCAGTACTTC. This encodes CASSHLDEQYF. The V gene is TRBV19, the J gene TRBJ2-7; D gene uncertain. Trimming took 6 bases from V and 5 from J, leaving 8 bases between them. CDR3 length equals 11 residues. Per the germline V gene, CDR1 is LNHDA and CDR2 is SQIVND (reference sequence).

The chain recombines TRBV25-1 with TRBJ1-2, with D possibly TRBD1 on 5 matching bases. Looked up from germline, CDR1 is MGHDK and CDR2 is SYGVNS. V gave up 3 bases and J gave up 3 bases, with 14 bases separating them. This CDR3 comprises 15 residues. The chain's CDR3 is CASSERSGNHYGYTF. CDR3 nucleotide sequence: TGTGCCAGCAGTGAGAGATCAGGGAACCACTATGGCTACACCTTC.

The V and J genes are TRBV6-6 and TRBJ1-4; possible D gene TRBD1, 5 bases. This CDR3 has 16 amino acids. CDR1 and CDR2 from the germline V gene are MNHNY and SVGAGI (reference sequence). Trimming took 8 bases from V and 10 from J, leaving 26 bases between them. For the CDR3, the DNA is TGTGCCAGCCACTTTCGCTGTTCAGGGAACCTTGGAAAACTGTTTTTT. It encodes CASHFRCSGNLGKLFF.

The chain joins TRBV5-5 to TRBJ2-5; the D gene is possibly TRBD2 (5 bases). This CDR3 spans 16 amino acids. V gave up 1 base and J gave up 2 bases, with 15 bases separating them. The germline V gene encodes CDR1 SGHKS and CDR2 YYEKEE (reference sequence). Here the CDR3 reads CASSLRAGLGQETQYF. The CDR3 coding sequence is TGTGCCAGCAGCTTGCGGGCAGGACTGGGGCAAGAGACCCAGTACTTC. Drawing the rest from reference TRBV5-5 and TRBJ2-5, the complete variable domain is DAGVTQSPTHLIKTRGQQVTLRCSPISGHKSVSWYQQVLGQGPQFIFQYYEKEERGRGNFPDRFSARQFPNYSSELNVNALLLGDSALYLCASSLRAGLGQETQYFGPGTRLLVL.

The chain carries TRBV19 and TRBJ1-2; 9 bases line up with TRBD1. The CDR3 extends over 14 amino acids. CDR1 and CDR2 (germline): LNHDA, SQIVND (reference sequence). V lost 2 bases to trimming and J lost 7 bases; unmatched junction nucleotides: 5. Written as DNA, the CDR3 is TGTGCCAGTAGTATACTACAGGGGGCTATTGGCTACACCTTC. Encoded protein: CASSILQGAIGYTF.

The chain is built from TRBV2 and TRBJ2-5, with 13 bases that match TRBD2. The CDR3 contains 16 residues. Germline values: CDR1 SNHLY, CDR2 FYNNEI. V lost 6 bases, J lost 5 bases, and 9 bases stayed unmatched. CDR3 DNA sequence: TGTGCCAGCAGAAAAACTAGCGGGGGGGCCTCGGAGACCCAGTACTTC. It codes for CASRKTSGGASETQYF.

The genes are TRBV19 and TRBJ1-5; TRBD1 matches 8 bases. The CDR3 length is 13 residues. V gave up 5 bases and J gave up 6 bases; unmatched junction bases: 3. The germline V gene has CDR1 LNHDA and CDR2 SQIVND (reference sequence). The CDR3 region is CASSPGGLQPQHF. The CDR3 bases are TGTGCCAGTAGTCCAGGGGGCCTTCAGCCCCAGCATTTT.

This clone was detected a few times. The V gene is TRBV5-6, the J gene TRBJ2-5, with D possibly matching TRBD1 (5 bases). Germline V gene sequence: CDR1 SGHDT, CDR2 YYEEEE. CDR3 length: 14 residues. Trimming stripped 2 bases from V and 5 bases from J, with 13 bases between. CDR3 amino acids: CASSLQEIWETQYF. As DNA, the CDR3 is TGTGCCAGCAGCTTACAGGAGATTTGGGAGACCCAGTACTTC.

This chain links TRBV27 with TRBJ2-5; D is perhaps TRBD2 (6 bases). V was shortened by 3 bases and J by 1 base, with 9 bases between the two germline ends. CDR3 size: 14 residues. CDR1 and CDR2 (germline): MNHEY, SMNVEV (reference sequence). The CDR3 loop reads CASSLGSGQETQYF. CDR3 bases: TGTGCCAGCAGTTTGGGTAGCGGCCAAGAGACCCAGTACTTC.

This clone was picked up a small number of times. The chain is built from TRBV5-8 and TRBJ1-1; unclear D gene. Germline CDR1 is SGHTS and CDR2 is YDEGEE. The CDR3 loop spans 14 amino acids. V gave up 1 base and J gave up 0 bases, with 7 bases separating them. CDR3 amino acids: CASSLLNMNTEAFF. The CDR3 DNA reads as TGTGCCAGCAGCTTGCTGAACATGAACACTGAAGCTTTCTTT.

The V gene is TRBV19, the J gene TRBJ2-5; 7 nucleotides match TRBD1. V lost 5 bases, J lost 5 bases, and 5 bases stayed unmatched. Germline-derived CDR1 and CDR2 are LNHDA and SQIVND (reference sequence). The CDR3 runs 13 residues. The CDR3, as DNA: TGTGCCAGTAGTCAGGGACAGATGGAGACCCAGTACTTC. This gives the protein CASSQGQMETQYF.

The chain uses TRBV7-2 and TRBJ2-7, with D unclear. Trimming removed 5 bases at V and 6 bases at J, with 11 bases between. This CDR3 region has 12 residues. Germline CDR1 SGHTA, CDR2 FQGNSA. The CDR3: CASSPGPVEQYF. CDR3 in DNA: TGTGCCAGCAGCCCAGGTCCGGTCGAGCAGTACTTC.

The chain uses TRBV27 and TRBJ2-3, with unresolved D. Germline CDR1 is MNHEY and CDR2 is SMNVEV (reference sequence). Deletions cut 1 base from V and 4 bases from J, with 9 bases between. CDR3 size: 14 residues. The CDR3 DNA reads as TGTGCCAGCAGTTTATGGCCGCAGGCAGATACGCAGTATTTT. It codes for CASSLWPQADTQYF.

This rearrangement joins TRBV18 to TRBJ1-4; D uncertain. Trimming left V 0 bases short and J 5 bases short, with 10 bases between. Germline values: CDR1 KGHSH, CDR2 LQKENI. The CDR3 spans 15 residues. The CDR3 DNA is TGTGCCAGCTCACCACCGGCACAGTTGAATGAAAAACTGTTTTTT. Amino acid sequence: CASSPPAQLNEKLFF.

The chain combines TRBV25-1 with TRBJ2-7; perhaps TRBD2 as D (6 bases). Trimming removed 6 bases at V and 2 bases at J, with 20 bases between. There are 16 residues in the CDR3. Germline V gives CDR1 MGHDK, CDR2 SYGVNS. CDR3: CASRGIGGSATYEQYF. CDR3 sequence (DNA): TGTGCCAGCAGAGGAATAGGAGGGTCCGCCACCTACGAGCAGTACTTC.

This chain connects TRBV7-3 to TRBJ2-5; 11 positions agree with TRBD1. V dropped 4 bases and J dropped 9; count of bases not matched to a gene: 7. This CDR3 comprises 14 residues. Germline CDR1 SGHTA, CDR2 FQGTGA. CDR3 coding DNA: TGTGCCAGCAGCTCGACGGGACAGGGGGAGGCCCAGTACTTC. This translates into CASSSTGQGEAQYF.

The chain links TRBV5-1 to TRBJ2-3, with a weak D call TRBD1 (6 bases). The CDR3 loop spans 14 amino acids. With 6 bases removed from V and 6 bases from J, the gap between germline ends came to 17 bases. Germline assignment: CDR1 SGHRS and CDR2 YFSETQ. The CDR3 sequence is CASIPDSPRDTQYF. The DNA of the CDR3 is TGCGCCAGCATCCCGGACAGCCCACGGGATACGCAGTATTTT.

The chain combines TRBV18 with TRBJ2-5, with D perhaps TRBD1 (5 bases). The V gene lost 4 bases and the J gene lost 2 bases, with 8 bases spanning the gap. The germline V gene has CDR1 KGHSH and CDR2 LQKENI. The CDR3 length is 13 residues. The CDR3 here is CASSQGRQETQYF. CDR3 nucleotides: TGTGCCAGCTCACAGGGGCGACAAGAGACCCAGTACTTC.

This chain joins TRBV20-1 and TRBJ1-1, with no clear D. This CDR3 region has 11 residues. Between the trimmed V and J ends, which lost 1 base and 10 bases, there was a span of 10 bases. Germline values: CDR1 DFQATT, CDR2 SNEGSKA (reference sequence). Here the CDR3 DNA reads TGCAGTGCTAGAGGAGGACTCGGAGCTTTCTTT. This gives the protein CSARGGLGAFF.

The V call is TRBV7-2, the J call TRBJ2-1; weak D call: TRBD2 (5 bases). Trimming took off 1 base at V and 10 bases at J, with 17 bases between the two ends. This CDR3 has 15 amino acids. CDR1 SGHTA and CDR2 FQGNSA come from the germline V gene. The CDR3 DNA sequence: TGTGCCAGCAGCTTAGTCGGGCTAGCTCAACGGGAGCAGTTCTTC. This codes for CASSLVGLAQREQFF.

This chain links TRBV3-1 (or the pseudogene TRBV3-2) with TRBJ2-2; 7 bases align to TRBD1. CDR1 is LGHDT and CDR2 is YNNKEL in the germline V gene (reference sequence). There are 14 residues in the CDR3. Trimming at V came to 4 bases and at J to 6 bases, leaving 5 bases not matched to a gene. The CDR3 DNA reads TGTGCCAGCAGCCTATACCAGGGGGCCGGGGAGCTGTTTTTT. Protein product: CASSLYQGAGELFF.

The DNA of the CDR3 is TGTGCCAGCAGTTATAGCGGGGGGGCCCGAGAGCAGTACTTC. Protein: CASSYSGGAREQYF. The gene calls are TRBV6-5 and TRBJ2-7; 11 bases are a match to TRBD2. Germline V lookup: CDR1 MNHEY, CDR2 SVGAGI. The CDR3 runs to 14 residues. Trimming took 3 bases from V and 7 from J; bases not matched to a gene: 5.

For this clone: The identical CDR3 is also encoded by other nucleotide sequences in the sample. The chain has TRBV7-2 and TRBJ1-1; D gene unclear. V was shortened by 0 bases and J by 1 base, with 6 bases between the two germline ends. Germline CDR1 reads SGHTA; CDR2 reads FQGNSA. The CDR3 runs 14 residues. The CDR3 reads CASSLAGGNTEAFF. The CDR3 DNA reads as TGTGCCAGCAGCTTAGCCGGCGGGAACACTGAAGCTTTCTTT.

The J gene is TRBJ1-1, the V gene TRBV6-4; tentative D call: TRBD1 (6 bases). Per the germline V gene, CDR1 is MRHNA and CDR2 is SNTAGT. This CDR3 contains 13 residues. The V gene lost 6 bases and the J gene lost 2 bases, with 10 bases spanning the gap. CDR3 loop: CASSQGFNTEAFF. The CDR3 region has the DNA TGTGCCAGCAGCCAGGGGTTCAACACTGAAGCTTTCTTT.

This clone appeared once. The CDR3 sequence: CASSARTGRVSYNSPLHF. The CDR3 bases are TGTGCCAGCAGCGCCCGGACAGGGCGGGTCTCCTATAATTCACCCCTCCACTTT. The V gene is TRBV9, the J gene TRBJ1-6; TRBD1 matches 8 bases. Germline V CDR1 and CDR2: SGDLS, YYNGEE. The CDR3 is 18 amino acids. V trimming: 3 bases; J trimming: 0 bases; junction bases outside the gene matches: 8. Full variable domain (missing parts from reference TRBV9 and TRBJ1-6): DSGVTQTPKHLITATGQRVTLRCSPRSGDLSVYWYQQSLDQGLQFLIQYYNGEERAKGNILERFSAQQFPDLHSELNLSSLELGDSALYFCASSARTGRVSYNSPLHFGNGTRLTVT.

The rearrangement uses TRBV7-3 and TRBJ1-1; D is unresolved. Per the germline V gene, CDR1 is SGHTA and CDR2 is FQGTGA. CDR3 length: 14 residues. The V end was cut by 4 bases, the J end by 1 base, with 10 bases between. The CDR3 spells CASSSAGRNTEAFF. The CDR3 nucleotides are TGTGCCAGCAGCTCCGCGGGAAGGAACACTGAAGCTTTCTTT.

This clone was observed a handful of times. This chain connects TRBV29-1 to TRBJ2-1; tentative D call: TRBD1 (6 bases). CDR3 length: 13 residues. Germline V gives CDR1 SQVTM, CDR2 ANQGSEA. V was shortened by 1 base and J by 4 bases, with 8 bases between the two germline ends. CDR3 sequence reads: CSVEGTDYNEQFF. CDR3 bases: TGCAGCGTTGAAGGGACAGATTACAATGAGCAGTTCTTC.